These T cell receptor beta chains were read from a single sample in a study of breast tumors, draining lymph nodes, adjacent tissues. TCRdb recomputed calls from the multiplex PCR reads with MiXCR, one row per CDR3 protein. The table shows more than 250,000 distinct CDR3 sequences, with around 30% occurring only once. What was sequenced was axillary lymph node tissue. The source is a female donor with breast cancer. Some clones in this sample may be carry-over from other donors' samples. Both conserved end residues are part of each CDR3. D genes are given only for firm matches. Clone sizes are given selectively: once, few, many, or a class where the clone is expanded.

d_gene: TRBD2; j_gene: TRBJ2-6; abundance: NA; v_gene: TRBV15; CDR3aa: CATSRDRGLAGVPGLCSGANVLTF
d_gene: NA; j_gene: TRBJ2-7; abundance: many; v_gene: TRBV19; CDR3aa: CASSPTLYLEQYF
d_gene: TRBD1; j_gene: TRBJ1-4; abundance: NA; v_gene: TRBV3-1; CDR3aa: CASSQAGQGAEKLFF
d_gene: TRBD1; j_gene: TRBJ1-6; abundance: many; v_gene: TRBV11-3; CDR3aa: CASSPGTVGRTPLHF
d_gene: NA; j_gene: TRBJ2-3; abundance: many; v_gene: TRBV15; CDR3aa: CATRRGGSTDTQYF
d_gene: NA; j_gene: TRBJ2-7; abundance: many; v_gene: TRBV20-1; CDR3aa: CSAGVGEQYF
d_gene: NA; j_gene: TRBJ2-1; abundance: NA; v_gene: TRBV24-1; CDR3aa: CATSDSSGSYKEQFF
d_gene: NA; j_gene: TRBJ2-2; abundance: once; v_gene: TRBV5-8; CDR3aa: CASSRGYGELFF
d_gene: TRBD1; j_gene: TRBJ1-5; abundance: many; v_gene: TRBV6-1; CDR3aa: CASRDWTGGNQPQHF
d_gene: NA; j_gene: TRBJ2-3; abundance: many; v_gene: TRBV9; CDR3aa: CASSIDSTDTQYF
d_gene: NA; j_gene: TRBJ1-2; abundance: many; v_gene: TRBV19; CDR3aa: CASSMTEVGYTF
d_gene: NA; j_gene: TRBJ2-7; abundance: many; v_gene: TRBV29-1; CDR3aa: CSVAASYEQYF
d_gene: TRBD1; j_gene: TRBJ1-4; abundance: many; v_gene: TRBV5-1; CDR3aa: CASRGGSTGEGEKLFF
d_gene: NA; j_gene: TRBJ2-1; abundance: many; v_gene: TRBV5-1; CDR3aa: CASSLEGRNEQFF
d_gene: NA; j_gene: TRBJ2-7; abundance: NA; v_gene: TRBV4-1; CDR3aa: CASSHRLSYEQYF